Shown below are 26 T cell receptor beta chains from a single sample sequenced in a study of CD8+ T cells in alopecia areata. Investigators isolated RNA and reverse transcribed it into cDNA to act as the sequencing template. The data were produced by immunoSEQ multiplex PCR, yet TCRdb's version contains in-frame clones alone and is incomplete. The top ten hold 35% to 40% of the sample, which has some 150,000 clones, about three fifths seen once. The sample was CD8+ T cells sorted from blood. These receptors were obtained from a human donor in good health.

The chain recombines TRBV19 with TRBJ2-5, with unresolved D. V gave up 3 bases and J gave up 5 bases, with 4 bases separating them. Germline CDR1 reads LNHDA; CDR2 reads SQIVND (reference sequence). The CDR3 sequence is 11 residues long. CDR3 sequence reads: CASSIRETQYF. CDR3 in DNA: TGTGCCAGTAGTATCCGGGAGACCCAGTACTTC.

The rearrangement joins TRBV15 to TRBJ2-1; 10 nucleotides line up with TRBD1. Trimming at V came to 4 bases and at J to 6 bases, leaving 6 bases not matched to a gene. The length of the CDR3 is 15 residues. Germline CDR1 is LNHNV and CDR2 is YYDKDF (reference sequence). The CDR3 is CATSIPGQGSNEQFF. The CDR3 nucleotides are TGTGCCACCAGCATTCCGGGACAGGGGAGCAATGAGCAGTTCTTC.

The chain is built from TRBV2 and TRBJ2-5; D is tentatively TRBD1 or TRBD2 (5 bases each). The V end was cut by 3 bases, the J end by 8 bases, with 7 bases between. Germline assignment: CDR1 SNHLY and CDR2 FYNNEI. This CDR3 has 11 amino acids. DNA of the CDR3: TGTGCCAGCAGTGATGGGGGAACCCAGTACTTC. Residues: CASSDGGTQYF.

The CDR3 reads CASSQEAVDYEQYF. Written as DNA, the CDR3 is TGTGCCAGCAGCCAAGAGGCGGTGGACTACGAGCAGTACTTC. The genes are TRBV4-2 and TRBJ2-7; no firm D call. Trimming left V 0 bases short and J 3 bases short, with 9 bases between. Germline CDR1 LGHNA, CDR2 YNFKEQ. CDR3 length: 14 amino acids.

V gene TRBV27 combines with J gene TRBJ2-2; D is perhaps TRBD1 or TRBD2 (5 bases each). CDR1 MNHEY and CDR2 SMNVEV come from the germline V gene (reference sequence). V lost 6 bases, J lost 5 bases, and 10 bases lay in between. There are 13 residues in the CDR3. The CDR3 spells CASRAGSTGELFF. The CDR3, as DNA: TGTGCCAGCAGAGCAGGGAGTACCGGGGAGCTGTTTTTT.

The V call is TRBV9, the J call TRBJ1-2, with TRBD1 matching 7 bases. The CDR3 is 15 amino acids. Germline V CDR1 and CDR2: SGDLS, YYNGEE. Germline trimming cut 0 bases from V and 0 bases from J; bases unmatched to any gene: 2. The CDR3 is CASSVGGTANYGYTF. The CDR3 DNA sequence: TGTGCCAGCAGCGTAGGAGGGACAGCTAACTATGGCTACACCTTC. The whole variable domain, filled in from reference TRBV9 and TRBJ1-2, reads DSGVTQTPKHLITATGQRVTLRCSPRSGDLSVYWYQQSLDQGLQFLIQYYNGEERAKGNILERFSAQQFPDLHSELNLSSLELGDSALYFCASSVGGTANYGYTFGSGTRLTVV.

The rearrangement links TRBV27 to TRBJ2-3; D may be TRBD2 (6 bases). The CDR3 spans 15 residues. V shed 4 bases and J shed 2 bases, with 13 bases lying between them. CDR1 is MNHEY, CDR2 SMNVEV, per germline (reference sequence). Here the CDR3 DNA reads TGTGCCAGCAGTTGGGGACTTTCACACACAGATACGCAGTATTTT. It encodes CASSWGLSHTDTQYF.

The rearrangement joins TRBV7-2 to TRBJ2-7; 9 nucleotides line up with TRBD1. The CDR3 consists of 15 residues. V was clipped by 5 bases and J by 3 bases; unmatched bases: 8. CDR1 and CDR2 from the germline V gene are SGHTA and FQGNSA. This CDR3 reads CASSPGRQGVYEQYF. For the CDR3, the DNA is TGTGCCAGCAGCCCGGGTCGACAGGGGGTCTACGAGCAGTACTTC.

The V and J genes are TRBV28 and TRBJ2-7; 7 nucleotides agree with TRBD1. The V segment lost 3 bases and the J segment 0 bases; nucleotides outside the gene matches: 5. This CDR3 contains 15 residues. The germline CDR1 and CDR2 sequences are MDHEN and SYDVKM. The CDR3 sequence: CASSLRGPSSYEQYF. The CDR3 nucleotides read TGTGCCAGCAGTTTGAGGGGGCCTAGCTCCTACGAGCAGTACTTC. The full variable domain, with the rest looked up from reference TRBV28 and TRBJ2-7, is DVKVTQSSRYLVKRTGEKVFLECVQDMDHENMFWYRQDPGLGLRLIYFSYDVKMKEKGDIPEGYSVSREKKERFSLILESASTNQTSMYLCASSLRGPSSYEQYFGPGTRLTVT.

This chain joins TRBV30 and TRBJ1-1, with a possible D match to TRBD1 (5 bases). This CDR3 comprises 13 residues. The V gene's germline CDR1 is GTSNPN and CDR2 SVGIG (reference sequence). Trimming left V 5 bases short and J 5 bases short, with 15 bases between. CDR3 protein: CAWRSGGSTEAFF. The CDR3 DNA sequence: TGTGCCTGGCGAAGCGGGGGGTCGACTGAAGCTTTCTTT.

This chain joins TRBV2 and TRBJ2-4; possible D gene TRBD2, 6 bases. Germline V gives CDR1 SNHLY, CDR2 FYNNEI. The length of the CDR3 is 15 residues. V was cut by 6 bases and J by 1 base, with 13 bases left in between. CDR3 residues: CASSSTGEAKNIQYF. CDR3 DNA: TGTGCCAGCAGCTCCACGGGGGAGGCCAAAAACATTCAGTACTTC.

Only a few counts were recorded for this clone. V usage is TRBV5-1 and J usage is TRBJ1-2; D ambiguous. CDR3 length equals 15 residues. Germline CDR1 and CDR2: SGHRS and YFSETQ. V dropped 0 bases and J dropped 0 bases, with 9 bases sitting between them. CDR3 bases: TGCGCCAGCAGCTTGGCCTCGGGGACTAACTATGGCTACACCTTC. Its translation: CASSLASGTNYGYTF. Full variable domain (outside the CDR3, taken from reference TRBV5-1 and TRBJ1-2): KAGVTQTPRYLIKTRGQQVTLSCSPISGHRSVSWYQQTPGQGLQFLFEYFSETQRNKGNFPGRFSGRQFSNSRSEMNVSTLELGDSALYLCASSLASGTNYGYTFGSGTRLTVV.

The gene calls are TRBV6-5 and TRBJ2-5; 7 bases agree with TRBD1. The CDR3 sequence is 13 residues long. Germline V gene data show CDR1 as MNHEY and CDR2 as SVGAGI. The V and J ends lost 8 bases and 3 bases, in that order; junction bases with no gene match: 6. The CDR3 sequence is CASGQGTEETQYF. In DNA, the CDR3 is TGTGCCAGCGGACAAGGGACAGAAGAGACCCAGTACTTC.

With regard to this clone: Other DNA sequences in this sample translate to the same CDR3. The chain links TRBV20-1 to TRBJ2-7; no firm D call. Per germline, CDR1 DFQATT and CDR2 SNEGSKA (reference sequence). V was pared by 4 bases and J by 6 bases, with 4 bases between. CDR3 length: 9 amino acids. The CDR3 DNA reads as TGCAGTGCTACCCGCGAGCAGTACTTC. Translating it yields CSATREQYF.

V gene TRBV11-2 combines with J gene TRBJ2-7, with a tentative D call TRBD2 (6 bases). V was clipped by 5 bases and J by 3 bases, with 17 bases between them. The CDR3 runs 15 residues. Germline V gene data show CDR1 as SGHAT and CDR2 as FQNNGV. CDR3 amino acids: CASSGLRGGNYEQYF. The CDR3 DNA is TGTGCCAGCAGCGGCCTGCGGGGTGGGAACTACGAGCAGTACTTC.

This clone was seen a few times. The chain employs TRBV7-9 and TRBJ2-7, with TRBD1 identical over 8 bases. The CDR3 extends over 15 amino acids. V shed 5 bases, J shed 2 bases, and the junction held 8 bases outside the gene matches. Germline CDR1 reads SEHNR; CDR2 reads FQNEAQ (reference sequence). The CDR3 reads CASSVTGTGAYEQYF. Written as DNA, the CDR3 is TGTGCCAGCAGCGTTACCGGGACAGGAGCCTACGAGCAGTACTTC.

This clone has just a few counts. The chain uses TRBV11-2 and TRBJ2-1, with 8 bases matching TRBD2. CDR1 and CDR2 (germline): SGHAT, FQNNGV. V lost 8 bases to trimming and J lost 8 bases; unmatched junction nucleotides: 8. The CDR3 totals 13 residues. The chain's CDR3 is CASLSGGIDEQFF. The CDR3, as DNA: TGTGCCAGCCTCTCGGGGGGGATCGATGAGCAGTTCTTC.

A single count supports this clone. The rearrangement links TRBV7-8 to TRBJ1-2; 8 bases match TRBD1. Trimming cost V 0 bases and J 5 bases; bases outside gene matches: 8. This CDR3 is built from 16 residues. Germline CDR1 is SGHVS and CDR2 is FQNEAQ. Here the CDR3 reads CASSLATATGDYGYTF. CDR3 bases: TGTGCCAGCAGCTTAGCAACCGCGACAGGGGATTATGGCTACACCTTC.

This sequence joins TRBV27 and TRBJ2-7; 8 positions match TRBD1. V lost 2 bases and J lost 11; bases outside the gene matches: 14. This CDR3 has 15 amino acids. CDR1 MNHEY and CDR2 SMNVEV come from the germline V gene (reference sequence). The CDR3 loop reads CASSLTPGTGGPKYF. CDR3 bases: TGTGCCAGCAGTTTAACCCCTGGGACAGGAGGCCCCAAGTACTTC.

This chain uses TRBV29-1 with TRBJ1-2, with D unresolved. Germline CDR1 and CDR2: SQVTM and ANQGSEA. CDR3 length: 13 residues. The germline V and J ends were trimmed by 8 bases and 5 bases, with 18 bases remaining between them. The CDR3 coding sequence is TGCAGCATCGCTCCGGACGGTCGTTATGGCTACACCTTC. This encodes CSIAPDGRYGYTF.

The CDR3 DNA is TGTGCCAGCAGTTCATATGGGACATTCTTCACTGAAGCTTTCTTT. Its translation is CASSSYGTFFTEAFF. The chain combines TRBV28 with TRBJ1-1; a possible D gene is TRBD1 (6 bases). Trimming took 4 bases from V and 4 from J, leaving 16 bases between them. CDR1 is MDHEN and CDR2 is SYDVKM in the germline V gene. The CDR3 totals 15 residues.

The DNA of the CDR3 is TGTGCCAGCAGTTTACCGGGGGGGCTTAAGCAGTTCTTC. This translates into CASSLPGGLKQFF. V gene TRBV27 combines with J gene TRBJ2-1, with 8 nucleotides matching TRBD2. The CDR3 length is 13 residues. Germline V gives CDR1 MNHEY, CDR2 SMNVEV (reference sequence). The V and J ends lost 2 bases and 11 bases, in that order; junction bases with no gene match: 5.

V usage is TRBV7-9 and J usage is TRBJ2-7; 7 bases agree with TRBD1. V trimming: 1 base; J trimming: 0 bases; junction bases outside the gene matches: 3. CDR1 and CDR2 (germline): SEHNR, FQNEAQ (reference sequence). This CDR3 is 15 amino acids long. CDR3 DNA: TGTGCCAGCAGCTTAGTAGGGACAGCCTCCTACGAGCAGTACTTC. Its translation is CASSLVGTASYEQYF.

Details on this clone: The same CDR3 is also encoded by other DNA sequences in this sample. The chain links TRBV27 to TRBJ1-1; TRBD1 is a possible D gene (5 bases). Trimming removed 5 bases from V and 1 base from J, with 11 bases in between. Germline V gives CDR1 MNHEY, CDR2 SMNVEV (reference sequence). The CDR3 covers 14 residues. This chain's CDR3 is CASSPGRTNTEAFF. The CDR3 region has the DNA TGTGCCAGCAGTCCGGGACGTACGAACACTGAAGCTTTCTTT.

Only one count was recorded for this clone. The chain recombines TRBV5-1 with TRBJ1-2; D is uncertain. This CDR3 has 14 residues. Germline V lookup: CDR1 SGHRS, CDR2 YFSETQ. Trimming pared 2 bases from V and 0 bases from J, leaving 8 bases between. DNA of the CDR3: TGCGCCAGCAGCTTAGCAAGACCTAACTATGGCTACACCTTC. This codes for CASSLARPNYGYTF.

The chain carries TRBV27 and TRBJ2-7, with 7 bases aligning to TRBD2. The germline gives CDR1 MNHEY, CDR2 SMNVEV (reference sequence). There are 13 residues in the CDR3. Trimming removed 8 bases from V and 3 bases from J; junction bases left unmatched: 7. The DNA of the CDR3 is TGTGCCAGCGGACTAGTGGGACTCTACGAGCAGTACTTC. Translated, it gives CASGLVGLYEQYF.